This T cell receptor (beta chain) was captured in a study of T cells in Graves' hyperthyroidism and ophthalmopathy. Study information: Peripheral blood was drawn at first diagnosis, prior to all treatment.

The CDR3 consists of 17 residues. V dropped 2 bases and J dropped 5 bases, with 17 bases sitting between them. Germline V gene sequence: CDR1 KGHDR, CDR2 SFDVKD. Study observations and caveats: The model foresaw ophthalmopathy a median approximately 6.3 months prior to onset.

Patients between 18 and 65 years old had hyperthyroidism, newly diagnosed and lasting under 2 months. PBMCs were obtained from under 13 ml fresh peripheral blood. In this sample, this clonotype turned up a few times. The antigen is unknown. Researchers amplified the TCR beta CDR3 regions from RNA transcripts. The TCR CDR3 was amplified in a first-round RT-PCR using the HTBI primer set. TCRdb analysed the multiplex PCR reads with MiXCR anew, one entry per CDR3 protein. The profile shows roughly 700,000 distinct CDR3 sequences, roughly a third of them singletons. The sequence was collected from a woman in her forties with Graves' hyperthyroidism. Sequencing was done on a sample of blood. The chain employs TRBV24-1 and TRBJ2-2, with a tentative D call TRBD1 (5 bases). For the CDR3, the DNA is TGTGCCACCAGTGATTCCCTCCTGCACAGGAAGACCGGGGAGCTGTTTTTT. The encoded protein is CATSDSLLHRKTGELFF.